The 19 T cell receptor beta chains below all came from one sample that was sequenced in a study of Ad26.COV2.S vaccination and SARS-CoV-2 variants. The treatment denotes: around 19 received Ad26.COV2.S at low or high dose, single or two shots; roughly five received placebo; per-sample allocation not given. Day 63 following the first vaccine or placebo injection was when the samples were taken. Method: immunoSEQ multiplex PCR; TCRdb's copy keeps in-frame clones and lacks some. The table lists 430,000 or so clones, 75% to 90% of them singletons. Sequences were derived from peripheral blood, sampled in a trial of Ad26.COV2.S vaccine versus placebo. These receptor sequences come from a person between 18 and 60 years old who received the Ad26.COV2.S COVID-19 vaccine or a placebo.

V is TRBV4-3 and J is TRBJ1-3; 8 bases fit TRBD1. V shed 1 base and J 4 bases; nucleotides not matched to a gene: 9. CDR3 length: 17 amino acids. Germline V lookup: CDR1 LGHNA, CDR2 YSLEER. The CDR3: CASSQAKPGQEGNTIYF. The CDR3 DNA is TGCGCCAGCAGCCAAGCAAAGCCGGGACAGGAGGGAAACACCATATATTTT.

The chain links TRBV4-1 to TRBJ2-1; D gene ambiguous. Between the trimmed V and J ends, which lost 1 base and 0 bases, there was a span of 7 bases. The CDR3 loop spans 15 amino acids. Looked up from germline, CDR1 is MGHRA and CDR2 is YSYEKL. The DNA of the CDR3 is TGCGCCAGCAGCCAAGTGTGGGCCTCCTACAATGAGCAGTTCTTC. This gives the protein CASSQVWASYNEQFF.

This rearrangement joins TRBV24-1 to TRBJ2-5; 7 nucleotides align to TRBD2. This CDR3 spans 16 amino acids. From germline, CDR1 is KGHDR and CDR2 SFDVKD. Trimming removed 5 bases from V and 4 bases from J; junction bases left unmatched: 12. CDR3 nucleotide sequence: TGTGCCACCAGTGGGGGGGGTGTCGAGCTCGGAGAGACCCAGTACTTC. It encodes CATSGGGVELGETQYF.

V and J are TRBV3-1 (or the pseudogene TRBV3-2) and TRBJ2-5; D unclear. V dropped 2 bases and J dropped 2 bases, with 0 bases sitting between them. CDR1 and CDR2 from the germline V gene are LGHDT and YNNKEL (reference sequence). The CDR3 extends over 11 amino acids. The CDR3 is CASSQQETQYF. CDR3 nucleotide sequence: TGTGCCAGCAGCCAACAAGAGACCCAGTACTTC.

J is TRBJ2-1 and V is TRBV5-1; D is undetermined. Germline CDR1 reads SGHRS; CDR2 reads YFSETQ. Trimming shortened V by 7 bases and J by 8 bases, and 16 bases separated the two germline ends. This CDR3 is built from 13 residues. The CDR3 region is CASGSVGRYEQFF. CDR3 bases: TGCGCCAGCGGCTCGGTGGGAAGATATGAGCAGTTCTTC.

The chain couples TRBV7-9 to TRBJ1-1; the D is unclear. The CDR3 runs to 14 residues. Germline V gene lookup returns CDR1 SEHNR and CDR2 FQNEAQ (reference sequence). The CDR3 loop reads CASRTGNLNTEAFF. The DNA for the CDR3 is TGTGCTTCGCGCACCGGCAACTTGAACACTGAAGCTTTCTTT.

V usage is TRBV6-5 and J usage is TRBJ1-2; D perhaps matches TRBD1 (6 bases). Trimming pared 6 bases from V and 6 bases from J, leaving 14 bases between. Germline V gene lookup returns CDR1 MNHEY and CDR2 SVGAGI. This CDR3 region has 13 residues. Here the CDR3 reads CASRSYRADGYTF. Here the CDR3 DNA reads TGTGCCAGCAGATCTTACAGGGCGGATGGCTACACCTTC.

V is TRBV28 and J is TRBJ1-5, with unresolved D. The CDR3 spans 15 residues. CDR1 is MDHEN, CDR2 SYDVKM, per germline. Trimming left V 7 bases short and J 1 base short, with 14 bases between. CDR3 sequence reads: CASTLPGISNQPQHF. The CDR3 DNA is TGTGCCAGCACGTTGCCCGGAATAAGCAATCAGCCCCAGCATTTT.

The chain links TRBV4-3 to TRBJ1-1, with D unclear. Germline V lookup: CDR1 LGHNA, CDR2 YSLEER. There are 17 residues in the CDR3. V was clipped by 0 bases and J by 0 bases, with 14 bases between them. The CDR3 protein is CASSQDLGREMNTEAFF. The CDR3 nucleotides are TGCGCCAGCAGCCAAGATCTAGGCAGAGAAATGAACACTGAAGCTTTCTTT.

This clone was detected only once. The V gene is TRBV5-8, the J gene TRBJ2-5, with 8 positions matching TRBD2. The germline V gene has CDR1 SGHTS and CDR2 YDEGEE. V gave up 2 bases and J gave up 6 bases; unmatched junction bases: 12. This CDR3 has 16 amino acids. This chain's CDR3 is CASSFWREEGEKTQYF. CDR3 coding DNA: TGTGCCAGCAGCTTCTGGCGGGAGGAAGGAGAAAAGACCCAGTACTTC. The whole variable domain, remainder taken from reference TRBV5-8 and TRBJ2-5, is EAGVTQSPTHLIKTRGQQATLRCSPISGHTSVYWYQQALGLGLQFLLWYDEGEERNRGNFPPRFSGRQFPNYSSELNVNALELEDSALYLCASSFWREEGEKTQYFGPGTRLLVL.

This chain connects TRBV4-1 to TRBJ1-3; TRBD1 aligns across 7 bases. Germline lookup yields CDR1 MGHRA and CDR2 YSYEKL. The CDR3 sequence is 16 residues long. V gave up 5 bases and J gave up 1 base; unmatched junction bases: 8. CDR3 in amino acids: CASSTLNRGSGNTIYF. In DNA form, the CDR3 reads TGCGCCAGCAGCACCCTGAACAGGGGATCTGGAAACACCATATATTTT.

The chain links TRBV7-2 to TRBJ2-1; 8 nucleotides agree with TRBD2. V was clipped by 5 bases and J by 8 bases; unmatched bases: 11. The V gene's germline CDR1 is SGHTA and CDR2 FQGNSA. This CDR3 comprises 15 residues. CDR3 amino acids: CASSQTYGRAHEQFF. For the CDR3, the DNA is TGTGCCAGCAGCCAAACCTACGGGAGGGCCCATGAGCAGTTCTTC.

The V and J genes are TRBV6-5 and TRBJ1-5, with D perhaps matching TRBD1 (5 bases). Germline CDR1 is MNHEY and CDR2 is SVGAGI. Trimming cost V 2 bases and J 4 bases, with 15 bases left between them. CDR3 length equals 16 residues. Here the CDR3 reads CASSYRGLGGNQPQHF. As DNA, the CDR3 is TGTGCCAGCAGTTACCGGGGCTTGGGAGGTAATCAGCCCCAGCATTTT.

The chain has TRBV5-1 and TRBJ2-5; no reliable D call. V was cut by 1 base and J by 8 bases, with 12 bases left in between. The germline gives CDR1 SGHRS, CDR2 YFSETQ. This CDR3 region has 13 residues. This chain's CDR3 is CASSLQLRDTQYF. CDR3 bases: TGCGCCAGCAGCTTGCAGTTAAGAGATACCCAGTACTTC.

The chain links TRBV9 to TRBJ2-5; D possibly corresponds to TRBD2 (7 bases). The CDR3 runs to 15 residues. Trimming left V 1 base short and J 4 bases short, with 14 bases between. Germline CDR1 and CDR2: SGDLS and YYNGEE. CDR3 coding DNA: TGTGCCAGCAGCGTAATGGGGGCTAGCGGAGAGACCCAGTACTTC. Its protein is CASSVMGASGETQYF.

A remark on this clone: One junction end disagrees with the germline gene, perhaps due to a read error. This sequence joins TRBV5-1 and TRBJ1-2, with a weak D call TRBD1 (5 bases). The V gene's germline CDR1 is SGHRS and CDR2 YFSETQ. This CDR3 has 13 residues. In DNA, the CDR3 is TGCGCCAGCAGCTTCGGGACTAACTATGGCTACATCTTC. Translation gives CASSFGTNYGYIF.

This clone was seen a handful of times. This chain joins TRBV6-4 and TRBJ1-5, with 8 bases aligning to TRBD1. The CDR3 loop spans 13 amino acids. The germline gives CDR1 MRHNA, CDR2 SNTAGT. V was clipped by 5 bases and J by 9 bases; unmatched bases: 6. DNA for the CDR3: TGTGCCAGCAGTCCAGGACAGGGTCGGCCCCAGCATTTT. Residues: CASSPGQGRPQHF.

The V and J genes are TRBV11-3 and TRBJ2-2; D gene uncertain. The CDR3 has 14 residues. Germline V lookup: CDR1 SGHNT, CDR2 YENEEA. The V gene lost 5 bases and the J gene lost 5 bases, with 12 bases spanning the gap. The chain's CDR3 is CASSPYDTTGELFF. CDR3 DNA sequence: TGTGCCAGCAGCCCCTATGACACAACCGGGGAGCTGTTTTTT.

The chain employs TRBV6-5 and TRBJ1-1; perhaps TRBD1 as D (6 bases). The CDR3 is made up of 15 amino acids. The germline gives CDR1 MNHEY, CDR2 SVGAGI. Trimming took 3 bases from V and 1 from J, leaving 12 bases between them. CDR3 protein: CASSYRGRGNTEAFF. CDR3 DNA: TGTGCCAGCAGTTATCGGGGGCGCGGGAACACTGAAGCTTTCTTT.